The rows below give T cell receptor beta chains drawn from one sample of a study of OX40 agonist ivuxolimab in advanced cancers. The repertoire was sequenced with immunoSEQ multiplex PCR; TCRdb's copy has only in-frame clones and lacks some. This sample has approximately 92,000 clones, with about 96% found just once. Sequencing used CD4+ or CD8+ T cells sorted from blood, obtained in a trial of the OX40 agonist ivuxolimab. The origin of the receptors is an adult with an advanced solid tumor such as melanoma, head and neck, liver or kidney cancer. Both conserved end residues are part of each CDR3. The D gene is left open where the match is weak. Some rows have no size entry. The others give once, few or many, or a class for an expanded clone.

TGTGCCAGCAGCTCCCTCGGGACTAGCGGAGCCTACAATGAGCAGTTCTTC	CASSSLGTSGAYNEQFF	NA	17	TRBD2	TRBV13	TRBJ2-1
TGCGCCAGCAGCCAAGATGGATCGGGAAACACCATATATTTT	CASSQDGSGNTIYF	NA	14	NA	TRBV4-1	TRBJ1-3
TGTGCCAGCAGCGTTAGCGGGGTAGTCTACAATGAGCAGTTCTTC	CASSVSGVVYNEQFF	NA	15	TRBD2	TRBV9	TRBJ2-1
TGCAGCGTTCCGACAGGATACAATGAGCAGTTCTTC	CSVPTGYNEQFF	NA	12	NA	TRBV29-1	TRBJ2-1
TGCAGCGTTGAAGGCCACACAGATACGCAGTATTTT	CSVEGHTDTQYF	NA	12	NA	TRBV29-1	TRBJ2-3
TGTGCCAGCAGTTTAGCGGGTTACTCCTACGAGCAGTACTTC	CASSLAGYSYEQYF	NA	14	NA	TRBV27	TRBJ2-7
TGCGCCAGCAGCCAAGATAGAGGGGCTGGGGCCAACGTCCTGACTTTC	CASSQDRGAGANVLTF	NA	16	NA	TRBV4-1	TRBJ2-6
TGCGCCAGCAGCCAGTATAACACTGAAGCTTTCTTT	CASSQYNTEAFF	NA	12	NA	TRBV10-1	TRBJ1-1
TGTGCCAGCAGCTTGCTAGCGGGGGGCTCAATAGAGAAAGGCACGCAGTATTTT	CASSLLAGGSIEKGTQYF	NA	18	TRBD2	TRBV11-2	TRBJ2-3
TGTGCCAGCAGCGTAGCAACTAGCGGGAGGAACTCCTACAATGAGCAGTTCTTC	CASSVATSGRNSYNEQFF	NA	18	TRBD2	TRBV9	TRBJ2-1
TGCGCCAGCAGCTTGGAGACGACGGCGTACGAGCAGTACTTC	CASSLETTAYEQYF	once	14	NA	TRBV5-1	TRBJ2-7
TGTGCCAGCAGTTTATACCCTGAGCAGTACTTC	CASSLYPEQYF	NA	11	NA	TRBV28	TRBJ2-7
TGCAGCGTTGATCTGGACAACTCTGGAAACACCATATATTTT	CSVDLDNSGNTIYF	NA	14	NA	TRBV29-1	TRBJ1-3
TGTGCCAGCAGCGCCGGGGCCCACTCTGGAAACACCATATATTTT	CASSAGAHSGNTIYF	NA	15	NA	TRBV7-7	TRBJ1-3
TGCGCCAGCAGTCAATCCGGGAGTATAAGGGATCAGCCCCAGCATTTT	CASSQSGSIRDQPQHF	NA	16	NA	TRBV23-1	TRBJ1-5
TGTGCCAGCAGCCAAGAAGGCGGGGGCACAGATACGCAGTATTTT	CASSQEGGGTDTQYF	NA	15	NA	TRBV4-2	TRBJ2-3
TGTGCCAGCAGGGGGGGAGTTAGTTCGGAGGTCACTGAAGCTTTCTTT	CASRGGVSSEVTEAFF	NA	16	NA	TRBV6-6	TRBJ1-1
TGTGCCGGTGGGTTAGCCCGGGACAGGGGCTCCTACGAGCAGTACTTC	CAGGLARDRGSYEQYF	NA	16	NA	TRBV21-1	TRBJ2-7
TGTGCCAGCAGCGTAGGGATTGAGCAGTTCTTC	CASSVGIEQFF	NA	11	NA	TRBV9	TRBJ2-1
TGCGCCAGCAGCCACCCGGGCCACTACGAGCAGTACTTC	CASSHPGHYEQYF	once	13	NA	TRBV4-1	TRBJ2-7
TGTGCCAGCAGTTACTCGGGGAATTCACCCCTCCACTTT	CASSYSGNSPLHF	once	13	NA	TRBV6-5	TRBJ1-6
TGTGCCAGCAGCTTAGGGGACAGCGCGAACACCGGGGAGCTGTTTTTT	CASSLGDSANTGELFF	NA	16	TRBD1	TRBV7-9	TRBJ2-2
TGCGCCAGCAGTGAGAAGGGGGATGATTCACCCCTCCACTTT	CASSEKGDDSPLHF	NA	14	NA	TRBV10-1	TRBJ1-6
TGTGCCAGCAGCAAAGCGGGAGTGGCCGGGGAGCTGTTTTTT	CASSKAGVAGELFF	NA	14	TRBD2	TRBV9	TRBJ2-2
TGTGCCAGCAGCTTAGTTACTAGCGGGGCGGCAGATACGCAGTATTTT	CASSLVTSGAADTQYF	NA	16	TRBD2	TRBV7-2	TRBJ2-3
TGCGCCAGCAGCCCGCAAGGAAGACAGTCCGCATACAATGAGCAGTTCTTC	CASSPQGRQSAYNEQFF	NA	17	NA	TRBV4-1	TRBJ2-1
TGTGCCAGCAGTACCTGGGACAGCCCGGAGGAAGGGGCCAACGTCCTGACTTTC	CASSTWDSPEEGANVLTF	NA	18	TRBD1	TRBV28	TRBJ2-6
TGTGCCAGCAGGTTAAACCTGAAGACAGGGAACGCTGAAGCTTTCTTT	CASRLNLKTGNAEAFF	NA	16	TRBD1	TRBV7-9	TRBJ1-1
TGTGCCAGCAGTCCCTCAGGCAGTTACAATGAGCAGTTCTTC	CASSPSGSYNEQFF	NA	14	NA	TRBV6-5	TRBJ2-1
TGTGCCAGCAGCCCACGACAGGAGATCAAAAACATTCAGTACTTC	CASSPRQEIKNIQYF	NA	15	NA	TRBV11-2	TRBJ2-4
TGTGCCAGTAGTATCTGGGGCAGGGCGTTTAATCAGCCCCAGCATTTT	CASSIWGRAFNQPQHF	NA	16	NA	TRBV19	TRBJ1-5